This T cell receptor (beta chain) was identified in a study of T-cell reconstitution after alpha-beta-depleted transplantation in children (dated by TCRdb to 2016 to 2017). Context from the whole study: Using TCR repertoire profiling, the study quantitatively followed how T-cell immune reconstitution unfolded in children after TCRalphabeta/CD19-depleted allogeneic hematopoietic cell transplantation.

The library came from PCR. The sequencer was an Illumina HiSeq 2500. TCR libraries were prepared with molecular barcoding, using unique molecular identifiers to normalize TCRbeta repertoire quantification. TCRdb cleaned the public reads at Q25 with fastp, built clones with MiXCR and kept in-frame beta chains. CDR3 protein duplicates are merged, each entry listing the most common genes and DNA. For this sample there are nearly 550,000 distinct CDR3 sequences; around 16% appear just once. Roughly 3.3% of the sample goes to the ten largest clones. With regard to this clonotype: Its cognate antigen has yet to be identified. The sample holds no much larger clone one base away, and base qualities are not on file.

Its CDR3 holds 12 amino acids, cysteine through phenylalanine. Of all the DNA, just the CDR3 is kept, 36 bases in frame from base 1. V is pared back by 3 bases and J by 5 bases, with 8 bases lying between the germline termini. CDR1 and CDR2, looked up from the germline V gene (reference sequence), are SEHNR and FQNEAQ. This receptor was identified in a human donor who donated a stem cell graft to a child with acute lymphoblastic leukemia. The rearrangement combines TRBV7-9 with TRBJ2-7, with an unclear D gene assignment. The specimen was PBMCs from the stem cell graft donor, collected from the stem cell graft. This receptor carries the CDR3 CASSFFQDEQYF. The nucleotides are TGTGCCAGCAGCTTTTTTCAAGACGAGCAGTACTTC.